The 2 T cell receptor beta chains below come from one sample, sequenced in a study of blood T cell repertoires in COVID-19. Profiling relied on immunoSEQ multiplex PCR, and the TCRdb table lists in-frame clones only, not all of them. The sample lists some 140,000 clones; roughly 83% were seen once. Sequenced input: PBMCs or T cells enriched from blood (not recorded which). The receptors shown here come from a man between 50 and 59 years old who had recovered from COVID-19.

This clone was detected a few times. V is TRBV7-9 and J is TRBJ1-6; no reliable D call. The V end lost 6 bases, the J end lost 9 bases, and 12 bases lay between the germline ends. The CDR3 is made up of 13 amino acids. In germline, CDR1 is SEHNR, CDR2 FQNEAQ (reference sequence). CDR3 coding DNA: TGTGCCAGCAGAACCGCAGCAGGTTCACCCCTCCACTTT. Protein product: CASRTAAGSPLHF.

Written as DNA, the CDR3 is TGTGCCAGCAGCTGGAATAACAGGGGAGGCTATGGCTACACCTTC. Residues: CASSWNNRGGYGYTF. The chain has TRBV7-2 and TRBJ1-2, with 7 bases aligning to TRBD1. The CDR3 runs to 15 residues. In germline, CDR1 is SGHTA, CDR2 FQGNSA. V was pared by 4 bases and J by 4 bases, with 9 bases of the junction left unmatched.